This record covers a single T cell receptor beta chain. The target antigen is unknown. The library targeted TCRbeta and was prepared with unique molecular identifiers. One entry per CDR3 protein, called by TCRdb with MiXCR from the PCR reads. The sample consists of approximately 130,000 distinct CDR3 sequences, around 9.8% of them appearing once. This entry is derived from a study of T-cell reconstitution after alpha-beta-depleted transplantation in children. Trimming removed 4 bases from V and 4 bases from J, with 23 bases in between. From germline, CDR1 is LGHNA and CDR2 YSLEER. CDR3 length: 17 residues. Study-wide results and limits: At around two months after transplant, the alpha-beta T cells were reportedly derived from several hundred expanded clones that came from non-depleted graft cells. Elevated TCRbeta diversity at day 60 was traced, in some patients, to surviving recipient T cells and thymic progenitors. Fresh T-cell production supplied most of the T-cell counts and diversity seen one year after transplant.

The source was PBMCs, mostly from graft donor cells, collected 180 days after TCRalphabeta/CD19-depleted stem cell transplant. V usage is TRBV4-3 and J usage is TRBJ2-7; D is perhaps TRBD1 or TRBD2 (5 bases each). The sequence derives from a girl less than two years old who had a stem cell transplant for combined immunodeficiency, so the T cells may come from the graft donor. Here the CDR3 reads CASSRQVDGASLYEQYF. The CDR3 nucleotides read TGCGCCAGCAGCCGCCAAGTCGACGGGGCCTCCTTGTACGAGCAGTACTTC.